A single sample gave rise to the 18 T cell receptor beta chains below, sequenced in a study of T cell responses to AZD1222 COVID-19 vaccine. Clones were read by immunoSEQ multiplex PCR, and TCRdb kept only the in-frame ones, dropping some. The sample has about 72,000 clones, approximately 90% seen once. Sequences were derived from peripheral blood, sampled on day 0 of AZD1222 vaccination. Receptor source: an adult in good health.

The chain couples TRBV27 to TRBJ2-7; D possibly corresponds to TRBD2 (6 bases). Trimming removed 5 bases at V and 2 bases at J, with 22 bases between. Germline loops: CDR1 MNHEY, CDR2 SMNVEV (reference sequence). This CDR3 has 17 amino acids. CDR3 coding DNA: TGTGCCAGCAGTCCCCGAACCGGGGCTAGCGCTACCTACGAGCAGTACTTC. Translated: CASSPRTGASATYEQYF.

The V call is TRBV19, the J call TRBJ2-2; D not resolved. Germline V CDR1 and CDR2: LNHDA, SQIVND (reference sequence). V gave up 8 bases and J gave up 2 bases, with 18 bases separating them. The CDR3 is made up of 16 amino acids. The CDR3 loop is CASRIEPGLNTGELFF. The CDR3 DNA follows: TGTGCCAGTCGAATAGAACCGGGCTTAAACACCGGGGAGCTGTTTTTT.

The chain links TRBV6-5 to TRBJ1-1; a weak D match, TRBD1 (6 bases). The CDR3 has 13 amino acids. Germline CDR1 reads MNHEY; CDR2 reads SVGAGI. V shed 6 bases and J shed 5 bases, with 13 bases lying between them. The CDR3 protein is CASRATGRTEAFF. CDR3 nucleotide sequence: TGTGCCAGCAGGGCGACAGGTCGTACTGAAGCTTTCTTT.

V gene TRBV19 combines with J gene TRBJ1-1; 7 nucleotides line up with TRBD1. The junction had 8 bases not matched to a gene; V was cut back by 6 bases and J by 1 base. The CDR3 contains 15 residues. Germline CDR1 and CDR2: LNHDA and SQIVND (reference sequence). The CDR3 loop reads CASRWTGSKNTEAFF. CDR3 in DNA: TGTGCCAGTAGGTGGACAGGAAGTAAGAACACTGAAGCTTTCTTT.

The V gene is TRBV28, the J gene TRBJ2-2; 12 bases are a match to TRBD2. This CDR3 is built from 18 residues. Germline CDR1 MDHEN, CDR2 SYDVKM. The V and J ends lost 3 bases and 3 bases, in that order; junction bases with no gene match: 8. The CDR3: CASSFPPASGRDTGELFF. The DNA for the CDR3 is TGTGCCAGCAGTTTTCCCCCAGCTAGCGGGAGGGACACCGGGGAGCTGTTTTTT.

This clone was counted a few times. This sequence joins TRBV6-2 or TRBV6-3 and TRBJ2-1; 10 bases match TRBD2. The CDR3 has 15 amino acids. CDR1 is MNHEY and CDR2 is SVGEGT in the germline V gene. V shed 5 bases and J 1 base; nucleotides not matched to a gene: 2. The CDR3, as DNA: TGTGCCAGCAGTACTAGCGGGATTTCCTACAATGAGCAGTTCTTC. The encoded protein is CASSTSGISYNEQFF.

V is TRBV28 and J is TRBJ1-1; TRBD1 might be the D (6 bases). The germline gives CDR1 MDHEN, CDR2 SYDVKM. The CDR3 consists of 14 residues. Deletions cut 5 bases from V and 2 bases from J, with 12 bases between. This chain's CDR3 is CASSQLTGNTEAFF. CDR3 DNA sequence: TGTGCCAGCAGTCAACTGACAGGTAACACTGAAGCTTTCTTT.

This rearrangement joins TRBV9 to TRBJ1-6, with TRBD1 matching over 9 bases. CDR3 length equals 15 residues. Germline CDR1 SGDLS, CDR2 YYNGEE. V was clipped by 3 bases and J by 7 bases; unmatched bases: 5. In nucleotides, the CDR3 is TGTGCCAGCAGCGAGGGGACAGGGACGAATTCACCCCTCCACTTT. Amino acid sequence: CASSEGTGTNSPLHF.

J is TRBJ2-5 and V is TRBV6-1, with a tentative D call TRBD1 (5 bases). V lost 3 bases and J 4 bases, leaving 9 bases between the germline ends. Per the germline V gene, CDR1 is MNHNS and CDR2 is SASEGT. The CDR3 extends over 13 amino acids. The chain's CDR3 is CASSDRVIETQYF. Here the CDR3 DNA reads TGTGCCAGCAGTGACAGGGTAATAGAGACCCAGTACTTC.

The chain is built from TRBV28 and TRBJ1-2; D is undetermined. Germline CDR1 reads MDHEN; CDR2 reads SYDVKM. V gave up 5 bases and J gave up 4 bases, with 11 bases separating them. The CDR3 is 13 amino acids. CDR3 residues: CASSPPEGYGYTF. In nucleotides, the CDR3 is TGTGCCAGCAGTCCGCCCGAAGGCTATGGCTACACCTTC.

The CDR3 DNA reads as TGTGCCTGTAAGGACAGGGGGCATGGCTACACCTTC. Translation gives CACKDRGHGYTF. This chain links TRBV30 with TRBJ1-2, with 11 bases lining up with TRBD1. This CDR3 is 12 amino acids long. V dropped 6 bases and J dropped 6; count of bases not matched to a gene: 3. Per germline, CDR1 GTSNPN and CDR2 SVGIG (reference sequence).

The genes are TRBV4-3 and TRBJ1-5; tentatively, D is TRBD1 (6 bases). V was pared by 0 bases and J by 1 base, with 10 bases between. The CDR3 runs 16 residues. Germline V lookup: CDR1 LGHNA, CDR2 YSLEER. Here the CDR3 DNA reads TGCGCCAGCAGCCAAGATTGGGACACAAGCAATCAGCCCCAGCATTTT. This encodes CASSQDWDTSNQPQHF.

This clone was observed once. The CDR3 sequence: CASGWSTDTQYF. The CDR3 coding sequence is TGTGCCAGCGGGTGGAGTACAGATACGCAGTATTTT. The rearrangement joins TRBV6-5 to TRBJ2-3; no clear D gene. Germline assignment: CDR1 MNHEY and CDR2 SVGAGI. The length of the CDR3 is 12 residues. Trimming took off 8 bases at V and 3 bases at J, with 9 bases between the two ends.

The J gene is TRBJ2-1, the V gene TRBV6-2 or TRBV6-3, with D unclear. The CDR3 length is 12 residues. Trimming took 2 bases from V and 11 from J, leaving 10 bases between them. In germline, CDR1 is MNHEY, CDR2 SVGEGT. The chain's CDR3 is CASSYRRDQQFF. CDR3 nucleotides: TGTGCCAGCAGTTACCGGAGAGATCAGCAGTTCTTC.

This clone was seen only once. The rearrangement joins TRBV4-1 to TRBJ1-1; 8 bases align to TRBD1. The V segment lost 4 bases and the J segment 2 bases; nucleotides outside the gene matches: 3. This CDR3 is 14 amino acids long. CDR1 MGHRA and CDR2 YSYEKL come from the germline V gene. The CDR3 coding sequence is TGCGCCAGCAGCCCGGACAGGGCAAACACTGAAGCTTTCTTT. It encodes CASSPDRANTEAFF.

This chain connects TRBV19 to TRBJ1-2, with D possibly TRBD1 on 5 matching bases. CDR3 length equals 15 residues. Germline V lookup: CDR1 LNHDA, CDR2 SQIVND (reference sequence). V was pared by 4 bases and J by 1 base, with 13 bases between. In nucleotides, the CDR3 is TGTGCCAGTAGTACCGGGACTGGCAATAACTATGGCTACACCTTC. Translating gives CASSTGTGNNYGYTF.

The chain couples TRBV4-2 to TRBJ2-3; 7 nucleotides match TRBD1. The J segment lost 2 bases and the V segment lost 4 bases, leaving 3 bases of the junction unmatched. This CDR3 spans 14 amino acids. Looked up from germline, CDR1 is LGHNA and CDR2 is YNFKEQ. DNA of the CDR3: TGTGCCAGCAGCCGGGACAGCACCACAGATACGCAGTATTTT. Protein: CASSRDSTTDTQYF.

The chain's CDR3 is CASSLAKGSNQPQHF. DNA of the CDR3: TGTGCCAGCAGCTTAGCGAAAGGCAGCAATCAGCCCCAGCATTTT. The chain couples TRBV7-2 to TRBJ1-5, with unresolved D. V lost 0 bases, J lost 1 base, and 7 bases lay in between. The CDR3 loop spans 15 amino acids. Germline CDR1 and CDR2: SGHTA and FQGNSA. The entire variable domain, with the rest obtained from reference TRBV7-2 and TRBJ1-5, is as follows: GAGVSQSPSNKVTEKGKDVELRCDPISGHTALYWYRQSLGQGLEFLIYFQGNSAPDKSGLPSDRFSAERTGGSVSTLTIQRTQQEDSAVYLCASSLAKGSNQPQHFGDGTRLSIL.